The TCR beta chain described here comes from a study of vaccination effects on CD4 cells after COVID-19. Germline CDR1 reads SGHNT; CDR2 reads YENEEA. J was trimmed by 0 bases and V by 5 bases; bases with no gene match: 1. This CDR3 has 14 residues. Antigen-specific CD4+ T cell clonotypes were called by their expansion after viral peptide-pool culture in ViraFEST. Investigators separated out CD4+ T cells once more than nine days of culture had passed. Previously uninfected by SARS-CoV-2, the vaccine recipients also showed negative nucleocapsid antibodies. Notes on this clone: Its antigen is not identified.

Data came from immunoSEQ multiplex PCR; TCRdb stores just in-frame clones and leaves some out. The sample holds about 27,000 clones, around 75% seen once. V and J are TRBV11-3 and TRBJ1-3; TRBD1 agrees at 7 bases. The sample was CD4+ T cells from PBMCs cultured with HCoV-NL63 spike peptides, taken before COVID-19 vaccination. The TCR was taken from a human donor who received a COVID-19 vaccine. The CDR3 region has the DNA TGTGCCAGCAGCCGGGACAGCTCTGGAAACACCATATATTTT. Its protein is CASSRDSSGNTIYF.